The 9 T cell receptor beta chains below all came from one sample that was sequenced in a study of blood T cells in healthy people across ages. A second PCR, run for 7 to 11 cycles, used a sample-barcoded 5' primer plus a J-beta primer mix. MiXCR was run by TCRdb on the 5' RACE reads, yielding one entry per CDR3 protein. The sample has about 840,000 distinct CDR3 sequences, about 27% seen once. These sequences were also reported in another study, on T cells of mothers and their children.

Specimen: blood. Receptors originate from a woman aged 40 to 50 in good health.

This clonotype has ten or more counts. V gene TRBV5-6 combines with J gene TRBJ1-1; no clear D. The CDR3 contains 13 residues. Germline V gene lookup returns CDR1 SGHDT and CDR2 YYEEEE. V lost 4 bases to trimming and J lost 7 bases, with 14 bases between them. The CDR3, as DNA: TGTGCCAGCAGCCCCATTCGTAGCCTTGAAGCTTTCTTT. This codes for CASSPIRSLEAFF.

This rearrangement joins TRBV12-3 or TRBV12-4 to TRBJ1-2; the D is unclear. The V gene lost 2 bases and the J gene lost 4 bases, with 8 bases spanning the gap. The CDR3 runs 13 residues. The CDR3 sequence is CASSLQVFYGYTF. The CDR3, as DNA: TGTGCCAGCAGTTTACAGGTATTCTATGGCTACACCTTC.

A remark on this clonotype: Compared with germline, one end of the junction differs, possibly owing to a read error. The rearrangement links TRBV5-1 to TRBJ2-1; the D gene is possibly TRBD1 (5 bases). The CDR3 has 15 residues. Per the germline V gene, CDR1 is SGHRS and CDR2 is YFSETQ. For the CDR3, the DNA is TGCGCCAGCAGCGTAGATGGGGCTCGGTACAATGGGCAGTTCTTC. Residues: CASSVDGARYNGQFF.

This clonotype was counted between two and nine times. The gene calls are TRBV4-3 and TRBJ2-5; 7 bases are a match to TRBD2. The length of the CDR3 is 16 residues. V lost 0 bases and J lost 1; bases outside the gene matches: 5. The germline gives CDR1 LGHNA, CDR2 YSLEER. The CDR3 sequence: CASSQDQAGPQETQYF. The CDR3 DNA is TGCGCCAGCAGCCAAGATCAAGCGGGGCCCCAAGAGACCCAGTACTTC.

This clonotype was counted a single time. The rearrangement joins TRBV9 to TRBJ1-3; D might be TRBD1 (6 bases). V lost 4 bases and J 0 bases, leaving 11 bases between the germline ends. Germline CDR1 and CDR2: SGDLS and YYNGEE. The CDR3 loop spans 15 amino acids. The DNA for the CDR3 is TGTGCCAGCAGCCCGGACAGCTTCTCTGGAAACACCATATATTTT. Translation gives CASSPDSFSGNTIYF.

This clonotype has a handful of counts. The rearrangement uses TRBV4-1 and TRBJ1-5, with TRBD1 identical over 8 bases. V was clipped by 5 bases and J by 1 base; unmatched bases: 4. This CDR3 is built from 15 residues. Germline V gene lookup returns CDR1 MGHRA and CDR2 YSYEKL. In DNA, the CDR3 is TGCGCCAGCAGCTATTGGACAGGGAGCAATCAGCCCCAGCATTTT. It is translated as CASSYWTGSNQPQHF.

The table lists this clonotype with many counts. This chain links TRBV4-1 with TRBJ1-2, with D perhaps TRBD1 (6 bases). The CDR3 covers 16 residues. CDR1 is MGHRA and CDR2 is YSYEKL in the germline V gene. V lost 3 bases and J 0 bases, leaving 14 bases between the germline ends. As DNA, the CDR3 is TGCGCCAGCAGCCATGCGGGACAAGCTACTAACTATGGCTACACCTTC. It encodes CASSHAGQATNYGYTF.

The chain links TRBV28 to TRBJ2-5; possibly TRBD1 for D (6 bases). TRBJ2-7 explains the end of the DNA better; the J call may be wrong. This CDR3 is built from 15 residues. CDR1 is MDHEN and CDR2 is SYDVKM in the germline V gene. The chain's CDR3 is CASTPPWGPVHEQYF. The CDR3 DNA sequence: TGTGCCAGCACCCCCCCATGGGGGCCAGTCCACGAGCAGTACTTC.

V and J are TRBV3-1 and TRBJ2-1; TRBD2 agrees at 8 bases. Trimming removed 3 bases from V and 11 bases from J; junction bases left unmatched: 12. Germline values: CDR1 LGHDT, CDR2 YNNKEL (reference sequence). The CDR3 has 15 residues. The CDR3 DNA reads TGTGCCAGCAGCCAGAGGATTAGCGGGGACTTACAGCAGTTCTTC. It codes for CASSQRISGDLQQFF.